The table lists the clone carrying this T cell receptor (beta chain) with a count of one. Its target is not known. The data belong to a study of cytomegalovirus exposure and HLA in healthy donors. Study-wide context: Earlier, roughly 180 million T cells were analyzed, and over 95 million unique TCR beta sequences were found among them. Early released data had tens of millions of unique TCRs, all coming from HLA-typed donors.

Study conclusions and caveats: Among the most significant clusters, several appeared linked to common viral pathogens in a later analysis. An analysis that came later showed most CMV-associated TCR beta chains appearing HLA-restricted.

PCR employed 60 Vbeta and 13 Jbeta primers. Using immunoSEQ multiplex PCR, the repertoire was profiled, and TCRdb retains in-frame clones only, with some absent. Among around 150,000 clones listed, 80% to 90% were seen once. Per germline, CDR1 SGHVS and CDR2 FQNEAQ. This CDR3 is built from 14 residues. After removal of 6 bases from V and 3 bases from J, the junction contained 5 bases not matched to a gene. This rearrangement joins TRBV7-8 to TRBJ2-7; 10 nucleotides line up with TRBD1. The source is a man aged 18 to 35 in good health and CMV-seronegative. Specimen: PBMCs. The CDR3 spells CASSRTGGSYEQYF. The CDR3 DNA sequence: TGTGCCAGCAGTCGGACAGGGGGAAGCTACGAGCAGTACTTC.